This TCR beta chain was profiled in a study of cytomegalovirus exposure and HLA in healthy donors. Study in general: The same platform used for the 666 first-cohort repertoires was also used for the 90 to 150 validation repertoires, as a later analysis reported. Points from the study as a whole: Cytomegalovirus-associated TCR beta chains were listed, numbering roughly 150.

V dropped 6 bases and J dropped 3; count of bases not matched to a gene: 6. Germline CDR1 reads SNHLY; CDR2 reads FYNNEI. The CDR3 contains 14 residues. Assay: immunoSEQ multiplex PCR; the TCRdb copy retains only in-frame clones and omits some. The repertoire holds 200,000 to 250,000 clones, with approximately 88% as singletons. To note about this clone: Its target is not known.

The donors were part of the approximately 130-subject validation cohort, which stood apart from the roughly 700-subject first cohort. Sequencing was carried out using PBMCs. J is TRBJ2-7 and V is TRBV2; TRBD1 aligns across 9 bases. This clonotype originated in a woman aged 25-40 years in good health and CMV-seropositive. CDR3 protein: CASSRDRDLYEQYF. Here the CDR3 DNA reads TGTGCCAGCAGCCGGGACAGGGACCTCTACGAGCAGTACTTC.